These T cell receptor beta chains were read from a single sample in a study of T cell responses to AZD1222 COVID-19 vaccine. The assay was immunoSEQ multiplex PCR, and TCRdb's table has in-frame clones only and misses some. Here the sample spans 95,000 to 100,000 clones, about 90% being singletons. Sequencing used peripheral blood, obtained 28 days after the second AZD1222 dose. The receptors were sampled from an adult who received the AZD1222 COVID-19 vaccine. Both conserved end residues are part of each CDR3. The D gene is left open where the match is weak. Some rows mark clone size as missing; the rest say once, few, many or name a class of expanded clone.

d_call clone_size j_call v_call cdr3_nt cdr3_aa
. . TRBJ1-1 TRBV11-2 TGTGCCAGCAGCCTCCTGACAGGAACGAACACTGAAGCTTTCTTT CASSLLTGTNTEAFF
TRBD1 . TRBJ2-5 TRBV6-5 TGTGCCAGTTCCCTTGGGACAGTAGCCCAAGAGACCCAGTACTTC CASSLGTVAQETQYF
. . TRBJ1-2 TRBV19 TGTGCCAGTAGTATGGACAGTCCTAACTATGGCTACACCTTC CASSMDSPNYGYTF
. few TRBJ1-5 TRBV6-5 TGTGCCAGCAGTTACTCAGGGGGCAATCAGCCCCAGCATTTT CASSYSGGNQPQHF
TRBD2 . TRBJ2-7 TRBV3-1/TRBV3-2 TGTGCCAGCAGCCAGACTAGCGGTTCCTACGAGCAGTACTTC CASSQTSGSYEQYF
. few TRBJ1-4 TRBV11-3 TGTGCCAGCAGCCCAACATCGGGGGTTAATGAAAAACTGTTTTTT CASSPTSGVNEKLFF
. . TRBJ2-2 TRBV3-1/TRBV3-2 TGTGCCAGCAGCCGACCCGGCGGGGCGAACACCGGGGAGCTGTTTTTT CASSRPGGANTGELFF
. . TRBJ1-6 TRBV11-2 TGTGCCAGCAGCTTAGAGCTCGCAGCCCCGAGCTCCTATAATTCACCCCTCCACTTT CASSLELAAPSSYNSPLHF
. . TRBJ1-3 TRBV3-1/TRBV3-2 TGTGCCAGCAGCCATTACCCGGGAGGGGGCTCTGGAAACACCATATATTTT CASSHYPGGGSGNTIYF
. . TRBJ2-7 TRBV12-3/TRBV12-4 TGTGCCAGCAGTTTAAGCGGAACTTACGAGCAGTACTTC CASSLSGTYEQYF
TRBD1 once TRBJ1-6 TRBV3-1/TRBV3-2 TGTGCCAGCAGCCTCCGGGACAGGGATAATTCACCCCTCCACTTT CASSLRDRDNSPLHF
. . TRBJ2-5 TRBV28 TGTGCCAGCAGTTCCTTTATTGACGGTAAAGAGACCCAGTACTTC CASSSFIDGKETQYF
. . TRBJ1-3 TRBV2 TGTGCCAGTGTGCGGAACCCGGGGCCTGGAAACACCATATATTTT CASVRNPGPGNTIYF
. . TRBJ2-1 TRBV4-1 TGCGCCAGCAGCCAAGAGGACTCCCAGCAGTTCTTC CASSQEDSQQFF
TRBD1 . TRBJ1-1 TRBV7-8 TGTGCCAGCAGACAGATTACAGGGGGAGCTTTCTTT CASRQITGGAFF
. . TRBJ1-4 TRBV5-1 TGCGCCAGCAGCTTAGACACCCCCGGAGAAATTGAAAAACTGTTTTTT CASSLDTPGEIEKLFF
. . TRBJ2-1 TRBV6-5 TGTGCCAGCAGTTACTCGAGTTTTCTGGGTCTGCATGAGCAGTTCTTC CASSYSSFLGLHEQFF
TRBD2 . TRBJ2-7 TRBV7-3 TGTGCCAGCAGCTTAGCAGCGGGAGGGTCCTACGAGCAGTACTTC CASSLAAGGSYEQYF
TRBD1 once TRBJ2-2 TRBV10-1 TGCGCCAGCAGTGAGGGACAGGCAATCACCGGGGAGCTGTTTTTT CASSEGQAITGELFF
TRBD2 once TRBJ2-7 TRBV5-1 TGCGCCAGCAGCTTGTGGCGGGAGGGCTCACTTTACGAGCAGTACTTC CASSLWREGSLYEQYF
. . TRBJ2-3 TRBV10-2 TGCGCCAGCGCCCAGCGGTTCCTTCTTCTCACAGATACGCAGTATTTT CASAQRFLLLTDTQYF
TRBD1 . TRBJ2-1 TRBV11-3 TGTGCCAGCAGCTTAGAACAGGGGGGTATCAATGAGCAGTTCTTC CASSLEQGGINEQFF
. . TRBJ1-5 TRBV19 TGTGCCAGTAGGCATCTTCAGGGTAGCAATCAGCCCCAGCATTTT CASRHLQGSNQPQHF
. . TRBJ1-5 TRBV3-1/TRBV3-2 TGTGCCAGCAGCCAAGTACGTCGGGTTCAGCCCCAGCATTTT CASSQVRRVQPQHF
. . TRBJ2-3 TRBV7-9 TGTGCCAGCAGCTTAGAGGGACGTGACCCGGCAGATACGCAGTATTTT CASSLEGRDPADTQYF
TRBD1 . TRBJ1-5 TRBV15 TGTGCCACCAGCAGTCTCAGGGGGCGATGGCAGCCCCAGCATTTT CATSSLRGRWQPQHF
. few TRBJ2-1 TRBV7-2 TGTGCCAGCAGCTTAGCATGGGGGGGCTGGTCCGCACAACGGTTCAATGAGCAGTTCTTC CASSLAWGGWSAQRFNEQFF
. . TRBJ1-1 TRBV5-1 TGCGCCAGCAGCTTAACAGGCATGAACACTGAAGCTTTCTTT CASSLTGMNTEAFF
. . TRBJ1-2 TRBV2 TGTGCCAGCATGGTAAACTATGGCTACACCTTC CASMVNYGYTF
. . TRBJ2-2 TRBV7-8 TGTGCCAGCAGCTTGATACAGGGAACCGGGGAGCTGTTTTTT CASSLIQGTGELFF
. . TRBJ1-5 TRBV5-1 TGCGCCAGCAGCTTGGAGTCAGGGAATCAGTCCCAGCATTTT CASSLESGNQSQHF
. . TRBJ2-7 TRBV2 TGTGCCAGCAGGCAAACAGGGAACGAGCAGTACTTC CASRQTGNEQYF
TRBD1 . TRBJ2-7 TRBV5-6 TGTGCCAGCAGCTCTCTTCGGACAGGTCACTCCTACGAGCAGTACTTC CASSSLRTGHSYEQYF
TRBD1 . TRBJ2-7 TRBV20-1 TGCAGTGCTCCAGACAGGGGTATAGAGTACTTC CSAPDRGIEYF
. . TRBJ2-1 TRBV18 TGTGCCAGCTCACCAAGAAGCAATGAGCAGTTCTTC CASSPRSNEQFF
. . TRBJ2-2 TRBV11-3 TGTGCCAGCAGCTTATTCGGCGGGCCTAACACCGGGGAGCTGTTTTTT CASSLFGGPNTGELFF
. few TRBJ1-5 TRBV6-5 TGTGCCAGCACCCCCTTGGACACAGAACAGCCCCAGCATTTT CASTPLDTEQPQHF
. . TRBJ1-1 TRBV6-4 TGTGCCAGCAGTGACTCGGGGGAGGGTGGTGAAGCTTTCTTT CASSDSGEGGEAFF
. . TRBJ1-1 TRBV21-1 TGTGCCAGCAGCAACCAGGACAGGGGGCCTGAAACTGAAGCTTTCTTT CASSNQDRGPETEAFF
TRBD2 . TRBJ2-1 TRBV18 TGTGCCAGCTCACCTGGGGGGGTCGTGCAGTTCTTC CASSPGGVVQFF
. . TRBJ1-4 TRBV18 TGTGCCAGCTCTTTGTTTATTGGACAGCACAATGAAAAACTGTTTTTT CASSLFIGQHNEKLFF
. . TRBJ1-2 TRBV5-4 TGTGCCAGCAGCCCGATTCCGGGGACATTCTATGGCTACACCTTC CASSPIPGTFYGYTF
. . TRBJ2-7 TRBV2 TGTGCCAGCAGTCCTCAACAGGAATACGAGCAGTACTTC CASSPQQEYEQYF
. . TRBJ2-2 TRBV11-3 TGTGCCAGCAGCTTAGGACCGAACACCGGGGAGCTGTTTTTT CASSLGPNTGELFF
. . TRBJ1-2 TRBV29-1 TGCAGCGTTGGGAGGGGATCTGACTATGGCTACACCTTC CSVGRGSDYGYTF
. once TRBJ2-3 TRBV6-6 TGTGCCAGCAGCTCGGGAGCGAGCACAGATACGCAGTATTTT CASSSGASTDTQYF
. . TRBJ2-3 TRBV6-5 TGTGCCAGCAGTTACTCGACGCCGGACACAGATACGCAGTATTTT CASSYSTPDTDTQYF
. few TRBJ1-2 TRBV10-3 TGTGCCATCAGTGGAGGGACCCCTTATGGCTACACCTTC CAISGGTPYGYTF
TRBD2 . TRBJ2-3 TRBV3-1/TRBV3-2 TGTGCCAGCAGCCAAGTAACTAGCGCGATAGGGGATACGCAGTATTTT CASSQVTSAIGDTQYF
. . TRBJ1-2 TRBV19 TGTGCCAGTAGTATAAAGAGTGAGGCGGGCTATGGCTACACCTTC CASSIKSEAGYGYTF
TRBD1 . TRBJ2-7 TRBV15 TGTGCCACCAGCAGAAGGACAGGGGACGAGCAGTACTTC CATSRRTGDEQYF
. . TRBJ1-3 TRBV27 TGTGCCAGCAGTTTATACGGGGTAGGAAACACCATATATTTT CASSLYGVGNTIYF